The T cell receptor beta chain described here comes from a study of beta chain features in type 1 diabetes. Study overall: There was similarity between patients and healthy donors in age, gender and cell yields. Sorted cells numbering 107,917,701 were examined across all samples. Study-level results: PCR might favor shorter templates, equally in patients and controls. Patients' naive, central memory and regulatory TCRB repertoires appeared more alike than those of healthy donors.

Expressed TCRB transcripts were sequenced, since all the RNA that had been isolated was reverse transcribed. Profiled with immunoSEQ multiplex PCR; TCRdb holds only in-frame clones, not every one. The sample holds more than 140,000 clones; about 9.1% are singletons and the top ten take 0.5% to 0.65%. The germline CDR1 and CDR2 sequences are SGHTA and FQGNSA. V gave up 4 bases and J gave up 5 bases, with 15 bases separating them. The CDR3 is made up of 15 amino acids. This clone was seen many times. Antigen specificity is unknown. This chain connects TRBV7-2 to TRBJ2-1; D may be TRBD1 (6 bases). Sequencing input: central memory CD4+ T cells from blood. This receptor was identified in a woman aged 40 to 49 in good health. The CDR3 protein is CASSSQSNRDNEQFF. CDR3 nucleotides: TGTGCCAGCAGCTCACAATCGAACAGGGACAATGAGCAGTTCTTC.